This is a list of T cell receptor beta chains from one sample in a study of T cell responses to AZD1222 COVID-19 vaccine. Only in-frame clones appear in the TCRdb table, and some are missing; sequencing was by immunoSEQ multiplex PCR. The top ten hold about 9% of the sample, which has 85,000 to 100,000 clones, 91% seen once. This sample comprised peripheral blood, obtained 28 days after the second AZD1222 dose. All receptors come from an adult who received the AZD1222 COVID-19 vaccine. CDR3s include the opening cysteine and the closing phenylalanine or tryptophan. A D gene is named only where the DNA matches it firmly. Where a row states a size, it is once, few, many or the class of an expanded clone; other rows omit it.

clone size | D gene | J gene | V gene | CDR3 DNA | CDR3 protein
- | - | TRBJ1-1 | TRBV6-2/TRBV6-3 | TGTGCCAGCAGTCGCAGACAGGCTGAAGCTTTCTTT | CASSRRQAEAFF
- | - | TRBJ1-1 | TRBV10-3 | TGTGCCATCAGTGAGCAGGTGAACACTGAAGCTTTCTTT | CAISEQVNTEAFF
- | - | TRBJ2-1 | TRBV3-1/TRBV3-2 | TGTGCCAGCAGCCAAGGGACGGGCGTGGGTGGTGAGCAGTTCTTC | CASSQGTGVGGEQFF
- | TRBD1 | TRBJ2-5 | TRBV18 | TGTGCCAGCTCACCAAGGACAGGTCAGGGGGAGACCCAGTACTTC | CASSPRTGQGETQYF
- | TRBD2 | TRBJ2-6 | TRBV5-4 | TGTGCCAGCAGGCAAGTTAGCGGGAGCCCCTCTGGGGCCAACGTCCTGACTTTC | CASRQVSGSPSGANVLTF
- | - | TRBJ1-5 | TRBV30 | TGTGCCTGGACTATCCCGGGTCAGCCCCAGCATTTT | CAWTIPGQPQHF
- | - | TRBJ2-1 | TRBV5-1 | TGCGCCAGCAGCCTGGACTCGACCTCCTACAATGAGCAGTTCTTC | CASSLDSTSYNEQFF
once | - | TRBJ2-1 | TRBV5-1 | TGCGCCAGCAGCCCCCAGGCGGGCGCGTACAATGAGCAGTTCTTC | CASSPQAGAYNEQFF
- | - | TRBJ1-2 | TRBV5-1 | TGCGCCAGCAGCTCGCCCAACTACGACGGCTACACCTTC | CASSSPNYDGYTF
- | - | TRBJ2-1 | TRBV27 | TGTGCCAGCAGTGAACAGGGCAATGAGCAGTTCTTC | CASSEQGNEQFF
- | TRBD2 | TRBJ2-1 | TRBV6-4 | TGTGCCAGCAGTGACACCCTAGCGGGGCACAATGAGCAGTTCTTC | CASSDTLAGHNEQFF
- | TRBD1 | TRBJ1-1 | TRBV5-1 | TGCGCCAGCAGCTTGGTGGGGGGACAGTACACTGAAGCTTTCTTT | CASSLVGGQYTEAFF
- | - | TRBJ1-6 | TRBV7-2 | TGTGCCAGCAGCTTAGCGGAGAATTCACCCCTCCACTTT | CASSLAENSPLHF
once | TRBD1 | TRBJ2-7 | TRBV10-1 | TGCGCCAGCAGTGAAGGACAGGGCGGGCCCTACGAGCAGTACTTC | CASSEGQGGPYEQYF
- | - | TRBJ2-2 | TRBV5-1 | TGCGCCAGCAGCTTGGGCCACGGGGACGGGGAGCTGTTTTTT | CASSLGHGDGELFF
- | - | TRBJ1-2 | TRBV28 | TGTGCCAGCAGTCCTGGGGGCCTCCTTGGGGTCTATGGCTACACCTTC | CASSPGGLLGVYGYTF
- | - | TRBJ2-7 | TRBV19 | TGTGCCAGTAGTACCAGGGTCCGGGCCTACGAGCAGTACTTC | CASSTRVRAYEQYF
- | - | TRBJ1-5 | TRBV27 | TGTGCCAGCAGTTTTCGGGGGTTCGGTCAGCCCCAGCATTTT | CASSFRGFGQPQHF
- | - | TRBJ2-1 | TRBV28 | TGTGCCAGCAACCCCGCGAGCTCCTACAATGAGCAGTTCTTC | CASNPASSYNEQFF
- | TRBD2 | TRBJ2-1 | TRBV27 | TGTGCCAGCAGTTTATTGACTAGCGGGAGAAATGAGCAGTTCTTC | CASSLLTSGRNEQFF
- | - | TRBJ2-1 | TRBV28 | TGTGCCAGCAGTTGGGGGGAGGTAGTATACAATGAGCAGTTCTTC | CASSWGEVVYNEQFF
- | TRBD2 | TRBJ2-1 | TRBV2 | TGTGCCAGCAGTCCTCTAGCGGCGGGCTACAATGAGCAGTTCTTC | CASSPLAAGYNEQFF
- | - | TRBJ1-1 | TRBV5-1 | TGCGCCAGCAGTTTCAGACAGGACCCAATGAACACTGAAGCTTTCTTT | CASSFRQDPMNTEAFF
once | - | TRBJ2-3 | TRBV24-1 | TGTGCCACCAGGGACAGAAAAAGCACAGATACGCAGTATTTT | CATRDRKSTDTQYF
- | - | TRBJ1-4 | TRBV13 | TGTGCCAGCAGCTCCAGAGCTTTGGGAAAACTGTTTTTT | CASSSRALGKLFF
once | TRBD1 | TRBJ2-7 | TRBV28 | TGTGCCAGCAGTTCCGGACAGGGTGGAGAGCAGTACTTC | CASSSGQGGEQYF
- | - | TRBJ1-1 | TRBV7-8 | TGTGCCAGCAGCCTCGTTGGGAACACTGAAGCTTTCTTT | CASSLVGNTEAFF
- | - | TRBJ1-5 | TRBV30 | TGTGCCTGGAGTAGGGCAGAGAATCAGCCCCAGCATTTT | CAWSRAENQPQHF
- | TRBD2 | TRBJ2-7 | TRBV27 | TGTGCCAGCAGCAGACTAGCGGGAGGCAGAAAAGGTGTCGCCCACGAGCAGTACTTC | CASSRLAGGRKGVAHEQYF
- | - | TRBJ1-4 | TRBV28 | TGTGCCAGCCAAACAGGGAGTGATCATGAAAAACTGTTTTTT | CASQTGSDHEKLFF
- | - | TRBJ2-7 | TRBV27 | TGTGCCAGCAGTTGCCGGCCCGGGACATACTCCTACGAGCAGTACTTC | CASSCRPGTYSYEQYF
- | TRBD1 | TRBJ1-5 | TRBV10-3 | TGTGCCATCAGTTACGGACAGGGTGGTGATCAGCCCCAGCATTTT | CAISYGQGGDQPQHF
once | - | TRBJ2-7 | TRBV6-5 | TGTGCCAGCAGTAAACGGACAGAGATCCCCTACGAGCAGTACTTC | CASSKRTEIPYEQYF
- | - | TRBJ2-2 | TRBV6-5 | TGTGCCAACTGGGACCGATGGACCGGGGAGCTGTTTTTT | CANWDRWTGELFF
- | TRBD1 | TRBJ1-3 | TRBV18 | TGTGCCAGCTCACCCGGAGGGACAGGGGCTGGAAACACCATATATTTT | CASSPGGTGAGNTIYF
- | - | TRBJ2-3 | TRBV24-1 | TGTGCCACCAGTGACTCTGGACACGGCACAGATACGCAGTATTTT | CATSDSGHGTDTQYF
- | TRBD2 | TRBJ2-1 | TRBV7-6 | TGTGCCAGCAGCCGCGTTCTCGGCGGGAGGGAAGATGAGCAGTTCTTC | CASSRVLGGREDEQFF
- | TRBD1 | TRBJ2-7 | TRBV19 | TGTGCCAGTAGTAGGGGGACAGGGGACCTGCGCGAGCAGTACTTC | CASSRGTGDLREQYF
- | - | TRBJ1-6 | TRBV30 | TGTGCCTGGAGGACAGAAAATAATTCACCCCTCCACTTT | CAWRTENNSPLHF
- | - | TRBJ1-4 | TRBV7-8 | TGTGCCAGCAGCTTAGCGGGCAGGGTCGGGACTAATGAAAAACTGTTTTTT | CASSLAGRVGTNEKLFF
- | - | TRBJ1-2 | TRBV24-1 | TGTGCCACCAGTGATCCCACCGCGACAGCTACTAACTATGGCTACACCTTC | CATSDPTATATNYGYTF
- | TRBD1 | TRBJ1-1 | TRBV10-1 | TGCGCCAGCAGTCCCGGGACAGGGACGGACACTGAAGCTTTCTTT | CASSPGTGTDTEAFF
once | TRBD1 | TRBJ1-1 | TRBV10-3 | TGTGCCATCAGTGAGAACAGGGGCCCGGACGGATCCACTGAAGCTTTCTTT | CAISENRGPDGSTEAFF
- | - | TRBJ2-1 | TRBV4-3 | TGCGCCAGCAGCCAAACTCGGAATGAGCAGTTCTTC | CASSQTRNEQFF